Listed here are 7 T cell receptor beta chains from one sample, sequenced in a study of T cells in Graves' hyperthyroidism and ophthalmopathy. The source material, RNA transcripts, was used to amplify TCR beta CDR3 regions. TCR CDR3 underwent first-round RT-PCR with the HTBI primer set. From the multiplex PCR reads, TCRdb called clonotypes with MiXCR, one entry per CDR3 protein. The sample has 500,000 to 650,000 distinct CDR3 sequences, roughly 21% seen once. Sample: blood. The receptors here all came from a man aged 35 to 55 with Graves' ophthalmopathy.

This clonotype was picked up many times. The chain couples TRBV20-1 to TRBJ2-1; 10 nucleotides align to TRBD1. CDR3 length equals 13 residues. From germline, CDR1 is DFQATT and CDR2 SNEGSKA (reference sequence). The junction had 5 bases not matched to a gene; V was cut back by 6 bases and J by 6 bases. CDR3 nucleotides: TGCAGTGCGGGGGACAGGGGCGGCAATGAGCAGTTCTTC. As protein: CSAGDRGGNEQFF.

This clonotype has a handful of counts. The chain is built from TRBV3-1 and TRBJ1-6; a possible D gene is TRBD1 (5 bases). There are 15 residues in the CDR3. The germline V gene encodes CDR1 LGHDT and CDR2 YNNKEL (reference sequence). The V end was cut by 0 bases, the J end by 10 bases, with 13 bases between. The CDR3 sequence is CASSQEGVPWSPLHF. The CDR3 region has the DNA TGTGCCAGCAGCCAAGAGGGGGTCCCCTGGTCACCCCTCCACTTT.

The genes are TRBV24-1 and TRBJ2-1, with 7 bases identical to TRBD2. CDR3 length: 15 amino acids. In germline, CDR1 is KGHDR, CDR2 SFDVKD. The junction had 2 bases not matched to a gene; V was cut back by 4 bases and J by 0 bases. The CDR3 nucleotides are TGTGCCACCAGTGAGGCGGGAGCCTCCTACAATGAGCAGTTCTTC. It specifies CATSEAGASYNEQFF.

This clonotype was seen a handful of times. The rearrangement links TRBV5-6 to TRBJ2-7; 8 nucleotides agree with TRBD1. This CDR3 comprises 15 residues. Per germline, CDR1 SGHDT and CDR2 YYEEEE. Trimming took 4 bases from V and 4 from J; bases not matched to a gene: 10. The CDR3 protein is CASSPIGQGAYEQYF. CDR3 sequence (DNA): TGTGCCAGCAGCCCTATAGGGCAGGGGGCTTACGAGCAGTACTTC.

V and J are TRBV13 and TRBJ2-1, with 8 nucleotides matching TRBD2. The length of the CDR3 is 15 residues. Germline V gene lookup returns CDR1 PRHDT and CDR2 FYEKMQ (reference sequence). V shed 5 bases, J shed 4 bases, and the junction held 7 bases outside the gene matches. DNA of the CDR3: TGTGCCAGCAGCGCACAGCGGGGGAGGTACAATGAGCAGTTCTTC. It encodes CASSAQRGRYNEQFF.

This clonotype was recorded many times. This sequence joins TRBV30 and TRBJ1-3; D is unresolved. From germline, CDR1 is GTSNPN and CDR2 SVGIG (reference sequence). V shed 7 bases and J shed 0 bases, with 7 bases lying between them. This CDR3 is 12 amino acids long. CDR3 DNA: TGTGCCTCGGATCCCTCTGGAAACACCATATATTTT. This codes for CASDPSGNTIYF.

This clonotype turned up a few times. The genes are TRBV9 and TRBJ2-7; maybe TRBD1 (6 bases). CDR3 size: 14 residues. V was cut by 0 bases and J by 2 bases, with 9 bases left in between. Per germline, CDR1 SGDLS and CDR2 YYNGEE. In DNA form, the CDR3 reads TGTGCCAGCAGCGTAGATGGGACAACCTACGAGCAGTACTTC. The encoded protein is CASSVDGTTYEQYF. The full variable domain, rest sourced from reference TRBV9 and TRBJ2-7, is DSGVTQTPKHLITATGQRVTLRCSPRSGDLSVYWYQQSLDQGLQFLIQYYNGEERAKGNILERFSAQQFPDLHSELNLSSLELGDSALYFCASSVDGTTYEQYFGPGTRLTVT.